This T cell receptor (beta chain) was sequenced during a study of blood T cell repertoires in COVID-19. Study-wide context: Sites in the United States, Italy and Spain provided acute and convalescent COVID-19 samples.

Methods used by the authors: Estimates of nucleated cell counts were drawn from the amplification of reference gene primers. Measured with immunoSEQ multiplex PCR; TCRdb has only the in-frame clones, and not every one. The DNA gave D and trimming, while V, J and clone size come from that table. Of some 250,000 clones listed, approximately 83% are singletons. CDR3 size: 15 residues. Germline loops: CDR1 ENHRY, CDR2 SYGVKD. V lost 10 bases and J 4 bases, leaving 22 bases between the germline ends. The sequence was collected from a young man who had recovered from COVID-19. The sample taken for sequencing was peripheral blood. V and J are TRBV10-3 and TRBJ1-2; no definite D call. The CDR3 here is CASFPGPAYPYGYTF. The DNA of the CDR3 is TGTGCCAGCTTTCCGGGTCCTGCATATCCCTATGGCTACACCTTC.